The 32 T cell receptor beta chains below all came from one sample that was sequenced in a study of cytomegalovirus exposure and HLA in healthy donors. It was with 60 Vbeta and 13 Jbeta primers that the PCR ran. The table came from immunoSEQ multiplex PCR; TCRdb's copy has only in-frame clones and leaves some out. The profile shows about 150,000 clones, approximately 82% of them singletons. The specimen sequenced was PBMCs. These TCRs come from a woman aged 45-65 years in good health and CMV-seropositive.

This chain's CDR3 is CASSLAGGGTNEKLFF. The CDR3, as DNA: TGCGCCAGCAGCTTGGCAGGGGGCGGGACTAATGAAAAACTGTTTTTT. The chain carries TRBV5-1 and TRBJ1-4; 8 nucleotides align to TRBD1. Trimming at V came to 0 bases and at J to 2 bases, leaving 3 bases not matched to a gene. The CDR3 loop spans 16 amino acids. CDR1 SGHRS and CDR2 YFSETQ come from the germline V gene.

The chain is built from TRBV7-9 and TRBJ2-7; 7 positions agree with TRBD1. The germline CDR1 and CDR2 sequences are SEHNR and FQNEAQ (reference sequence). The CDR3 totals 14 residues. V lost 5 bases, J lost 5 bases, and 9 bases stayed unmatched. CDR3 sequence: CASSLELTGNEQYF. CDR3 bases: TGTGCCAGCAGCCTAGAGTTGACAGGGAACGAGCAGTACTTC.

This clone was counted once. The chain recombines TRBV7-2 with TRBJ2-3; TRBD2 matches at 11 bases. The CDR3 runs 17 residues. Losses at the gene ends were 1 base for V and 4 bases for J; bases not matched to a gene: 7. The germline gives CDR1 SGHTA, CDR2 FQGNSA. The DNA for the CDR3 is TGTGCCAGCAGCTTAGGCATTAGCGGGGGGGCCGCAGATACGCAGTATTTT. Translated: CASSLGISGGAADTQYF. Variable domain in full (rest from reference TRBV7-2 and TRBJ2-3): GAGVSQSPSNKVTEKGKDVELRCDPISGHTALYWYRQSLGQGLEFLIYFQGNSAPDKSGLPSDRFSAERTGGSVSTLTIQRTQQEDSAVYLCASSLGISGGAADTQYFGPGTRLTVL.

The CDR3 region has the DNA TGTGCCAGCAGCCAAAGTGTGGGACTAGAATCCGAGCAGTACTTC. Its protein is CASSQSVGLESEQYF. J is TRBJ2-7 and V is TRBV4-2; 8 nucleotides align to TRBD2. The CDR3 length is 15 residues. Germline V gene data show CDR1 as LGHNA and CDR2 as YNFKEQ. Losses at the gene ends were 2 bases for V and 6 bases for J; bases not matched to a gene: 9.

The V gene is TRBV19, the J gene TRBJ2-2, with D perhaps TRBD1 (5 bases). V was cut by 5 bases and J by 4 bases, with 14 bases left in between. This CDR3 comprises 15 residues. Per the germline V gene, CDR1 is LNHDA and CDR2 is SQIVND (reference sequence). As DNA, the CDR3 is TGTGCCAGTAGTGTGGCAACAGGTAGCACCGGGGAGCTGTTTTTT. As protein: CASSVATGSTGELFF.

The chain uses TRBV6-1 and TRBJ2-7, with 10 bases that match TRBD1. This CDR3 is 14 amino acids long. Germline V gene lookup returns CDR1 MNHNS and CDR2 SASEGT. V shed 5 bases, J shed 4 bases, and the junction held 5 bases outside the gene matches. The CDR3 DNA reads TGTGCCAGCAGTCTAGACAGGGGGCGGTACGAGCAGTACTTC. As protein: CASSLDRGRYEQYF.

The CDR3: CASSTQQGARDTQYF. The CDR3 coding sequence is TGTGCCAGCAGCACACAACAGGGGGCGCGAGATACGCAGTATTTT. V and J are TRBV7-2 and TRBJ2-3, with TRBD1 matching over 9 bases. Unmatched junction bases numbered 8, after V lost 5 bases and J lost 5 bases. There are 15 residues in the CDR3. Germline loops: CDR1 SGHTA, CDR2 FQGNSA.

The chain has TRBV11-2 and TRBJ1-6, with D possibly TRBD1 on 5 matching bases. V lost 6 bases, J lost 4 bases, and 13 bases lay in between. The CDR3 is made up of 15 amino acids. Germline CDR1 is SGHAT and CDR2 is FQNNGV. DNA of the CDR3: TGTGCCAGCAGTGACAGTAACGTATATAATTCACCCCTCCACTTT. Its translation is CASSDSNVYNSPLHF.

This clone was recorded a few times. The genes are TRBV30 and TRBJ1-2; D not certain. CDR3 length: 11 amino acids. Germline loops: CDR1 GTSNPN, CDR2 SVGIG (reference sequence). V was trimmed by 1 base and J by 8 bases, leaving 8 bases between them. Here the CDR3 DNA reads TGTGCCTGGAGTGCGCCGCGGGGCTACACCTTC. Its translation is CAWSAPRGYTF.

The CDR3 spells CASSPQGEKLFF. As DNA, the CDR3 is TGTGCCAGCTCACCGCAGGGGGAAAAACTGTTTTTT. The chain employs TRBV18 and TRBJ1-4, with D possibly being TRBD1 (6 bases). Trimming removed 3 bases from V and 8 bases from J, with 7 bases in between. The CDR3 length is 12 residues. Germline V lookup: CDR1 KGHSH, CDR2 LQKENI.

There are a few counts of this clone. This chain connects TRBV5-1 to TRBJ1-2; maybe TRBD1 (5 bases). The V gene's germline CDR1 is SGHRS and CDR2 YFSETQ. Trimming cost V 3 bases and J 4 bases, with 19 bases left between them. The CDR3 contains 16 residues. CDR3 in amino acids: CASSSNERTPFYGYTF. DNA for the CDR3: TGCGCCAGCAGCTCCAATGAAAGGACACCTTTCTATGGCTACACCTTC.

V gene TRBV4-3 combines with J gene TRBJ1-1; 12 nucleotides align to TRBD1. With 6 bases clipped from V and 6 bases from J, the junction kept 11 bases outside the gene matches. The CDR3 loop spans 16 amino acids. Per germline, CDR1 LGHNA and CDR2 YSLEER. The CDR3 coding sequence is TGCGCCAGCAGGCCCGGGACAGGGGGCGCAGGATCTGAAGCTTTCTTT. Translation gives CASRPGTGGAGSEAFF.

The chain combines TRBV10-1 with TRBJ2-7, with 8 bases identical to TRBD1. With V trimmed by 9 bases and J by 4 bases, 8 bases remained unmatched. Looked up from germline, CDR1 is WNHNN and CDR2 is SYGVQD (reference sequence). The CDR3 has 13 residues. CDR3 bases: TGCGCCAGACCGGACAGGGCGGGGTACGAGCAGTACTTC. It encodes CARPDRAGYEQYF.

The CDR3 here is CASSSRSYEQYF. In DNA, the CDR3 is TGTGCCAGCAGCTCGCGTTCCTACGAGCAGTACTTC. The V gene is TRBV5-6, the J gene TRBJ2-7, with no clear D. Germline CDR1 is SGHDT and CDR2 is YYEEEE. The CDR3 extends over 12 amino acids. Trimming removed 3 bases at V and 1 base at J, with 5 bases between.

This clone was counted only a few times. The chain is built from TRBV9 and TRBJ2-1; TRBD1 aligns across 7 bases. Germline loops: CDR1 SGDLS, CDR2 YYNGEE. There are 16 residues in the CDR3. Losses at the gene ends were 1 base for V and 2 bases for J; bases not matched to a gene: 6. In nucleotides, the CDR3 is TGTGCCAGCAGCGTACGAGGGCAGGGGGCCTACAATGAGCAGTTCTTC. Translating gives CASSVRGQGAYNEQFF.

This clone was counted between two and nine times. This chain links TRBV7-8 with TRBJ1-4; 8 bases align to TRBD1. Trimming took 5 bases from V and 7 from J; bases not matched to a gene: 9. The germline gives CDR1 SGHVS, CDR2 FQNEAQ. The CDR3 totals 15 residues. In DNA, the CDR3 is TGTGCCAGCAGCAAACAGACAGGGGTTCGTGAAAAACTGTTTTTT. Its protein product is CASSKQTGVREKLFF.

This rearrangement joins TRBV7-2 to TRBJ2-7, with D perhaps matching TRBD2 (6 bases). From germline, CDR1 is SGHTA and CDR2 FQGNSA. This CDR3 has 13 residues. The V and J ends lost 5 bases and 6 bases respectively, with 14 bases between them. CDR3 residues: CASSPTWGVEQYF. In DNA form, the CDR3 reads TGTGCCAGCAGCCCAACCTGGGGGGTCGAGCAGTACTTC.

The chain employs TRBV6-1 and TRBJ2-1; D not certain. V shed 7 bases and J shed 1 base, with 8 bases lying between them. Germline lookup yields CDR1 MNHNS and CDR2 SASEGT. The CDR3 has 13 residues. The CDR3 DNA sequence: TGTGCCAGCAAAGTAGTTTCCTACAATGAGCAGTTCTTC. Protein product: CASKVVSYNEQFF.

The chain recombines TRBV7-9 with TRBJ2-2; perhaps TRBD1 as D (6 bases). The CDR3 is 14 residues long. CDR1 SEHNR and CDR2 FQNEAQ come from the germline V gene (reference sequence). The germline V and J ends were trimmed by 4 bases and 1 base, with 7 bases remaining between them. This CDR3 is CASSSTGNTGELFF. The DNA of the CDR3 is TGTGCCAGCAGCTCGACAGGGAACACCGGGGAGCTGTTTTTT.

The chain has TRBV19 and TRBJ1-5, with D tentatively TRBD1 (5 bases). The ends were cut back, 5 bases at V and 3 bases at J, with 14 bases in the middle. Germline V CDR1 and CDR2: LNHDA, SQIVND (reference sequence). The CDR3 length is 15 residues. CDR3 region: CASSVDDRYNQPQHF. The CDR3 region has the DNA TGTGCCAGTAGTGTCGACGACAGATACAATCAGCCCCAGCATTTT.

The J gene is TRBJ2-7, the V gene TRBV10-2; the match to TRBD1 covers 8 bases. The CDR3 is 14 amino acids. In germline, CDR1 is WSHSY, CDR2 SAAADI. Trimming removed 7 bases from V and 0 bases from J; junction bases left unmatched: 5. Here the CDR3 reads CASMGQDLSYEQYF. CDR3 bases: TGCGCCAGCATGGGACAGGACCTCTCCTACGAGCAGTACTTC.

CDR3 region: CASSYSQGMGNEQFF. CDR3 DNA sequence: TGTGCCAGCAGTTACTCCCAGGGTATGGGCAATGAGCAGTTCTTC. The V call is TRBV6-5, the J call TRBJ2-1, with D possibly TRBD1 on 5 matching bases. Germline CDR1 reads MNHEY; CDR2 reads SVGAGI. This CDR3 spans 15 amino acids. Deletions cut 0 bases from V and 6 bases from J, with 12 bases between.

The genes are TRBV7-2 and TRBJ1-1, with 7 bases lining up with TRBD1. The trim removed 1 base at V and 11 bases at J, leaving 4 bases unmatched. Germline CDR1 SGHTA, CDR2 FQGNSA. The CDR3 covers 12 residues. The CDR3 protein is CASSLDTGAAFF. CDR3 in DNA: TGTGCCAGCAGCTTAGATACAGGGGCCGCTTTCTTT.

The chain is built from TRBV7-8 and TRBJ2-3; 15 bases line up with TRBD2. Germline V gene sequence: CDR1 SGHVS, CDR2 FQNEAQ. The CDR3 totals 18 residues. The V segment lost 0 bases and the J segment 5 bases; nucleotides outside the gene matches: 6. CDR3 nucleotides: TGTGCCAGCAGCTTAGCGGGACTAGCGGGGGGTACGGGAGATACGCAGTATTTT. Its translation is CASSLAGLAGGTGDTQYF.

This chain uses TRBV6-6 with TRBJ1-3, with unresolved D. The CDR3 consists of 16 residues. V lost 0 bases, J lost 0 bases, and 9 bases lay in between. CDR1 is MNHNY and CDR2 is SVGAGI in the germline V gene (reference sequence). The CDR3 bases are TGTGCCAGCAGTTACTCCTCACTACGCTCTGGAAACACCATATATTTT. It specifies CASSYSSLRSGNTIYF.

This rearrangement joins TRBV7-6 to TRBJ1-6, with TRBD1 identical over 7 bases. After removal of 5 bases from V and 5 bases from J, the junction contained 12 bases not matched to a gene. The germline CDR1 and CDR2 sequences are SGHVS and FNYEAQ. The CDR3 contains 17 residues. Written as DNA, the CDR3 is TGTGCCAGCAGCCCTTCCTATGGGGACAGAAATAATTCACCCCTCCACTTT. Its protein is CASSPSYGDRNNSPLHF.

The CDR3 spells CASSLAGAQPQHF. The CDR3, as DNA: TGTGCCAGCAGCTTAGCGGGCGCTCAGCCCCAGCATTTT. The gene calls are TRBV7-2 and TRBJ1-5; D unclear. V was clipped by 0 bases and J by 6 bases, with 6 bases between them. CDR1 and CDR2 from the germline V gene are SGHTA and FQGNSA. This CDR3 comprises 13 residues.

The chain carries TRBV7-8 and TRBJ2-3; D is unclear. CDR1 and CDR2 from the germline V gene are SGHVS and FQNEAQ. The CDR3 totals 13 residues. Trimming left V 4 bases short and J 5 bases short, with 10 bases between. CDR3 amino acids: CASSSAPRDTQYF. DNA for the CDR3: TGTGCCAGCAGCTCCGCGCCTAGAGATACGCAGTATTTT. Supplemented by reference TRBV7-8 and TRBJ2-3, the full variable domain reads GAGVSQSPRYKVAKRGQDVALRCDPISGHVSLFWYQQALGQGPEFLTYFQNEAQLDKSGLPSDRFFAERPEGSVSTLKIQRTQQEDSAVYLCASSSAPRDTQYFGPGTRLTVL.

The chain has TRBV9 and TRBJ2-1; a weak D match, TRBD1 (5 bases). The ends were cut back, 4 bases at V and 7 bases at J, with 18 bases in the middle. This CDR3 comprises 15 residues. Germline V CDR1 and CDR2: SGDLS, YYNGEE. The CDR3 DNA is TGTGCCAGCAGCCCTCGGTGGCAGGGAACAAATGAGCAGTTCTTC. This translates into CASSPRWQGTNEQFF.

The chain is built from TRBV7-9 and TRBJ2-6; D is possibly TRBD2 (5 bases). V was clipped by 5 bases and J by 4 bases, with 15 bases between them. The CDR3 has 16 residues. Germline loops: CDR1 SEHNR, CDR2 FQNEAQ (reference sequence). The CDR3 coding sequence is TGTGCCAGCAGCCCCCAAGGAGGTTGGGGGGCCAACGTCCTGACTTTC. Protein product: CASSPQGGWGANVLTF.

The genes are TRBV7-9 and TRBJ1-5; TRBD1 is a possible D gene (5 bases). The CDR3 consists of 13 residues. CDR1 is SEHNR and CDR2 is FQNEAQ in the germline V gene (reference sequence). The germline V and J ends were trimmed by 1 base and 8 bases, with 9 bases remaining between them. Here the CDR3 DNA reads TGTGCCAGCAGCTTAGGGGGGGTTGAGCCCCAGCATTTT. It codes for CASSLGGVEPQHF.

The rearrangement links TRBV6-5 to TRBJ2-1; 7 bases fit TRBD2. CDR1 is MNHEY and CDR2 is SVGAGI in the germline V gene. This CDR3 has 14 amino acids. J was trimmed by 8 bases and V by 2 bases; bases with no gene match: 6. CDR3 in DNA: TGTGCCAGCAGTTACGCGGGAGTAAGGGATGAGCAGTTCTTC. Amino acids: CASSYAGVRDEQFF.